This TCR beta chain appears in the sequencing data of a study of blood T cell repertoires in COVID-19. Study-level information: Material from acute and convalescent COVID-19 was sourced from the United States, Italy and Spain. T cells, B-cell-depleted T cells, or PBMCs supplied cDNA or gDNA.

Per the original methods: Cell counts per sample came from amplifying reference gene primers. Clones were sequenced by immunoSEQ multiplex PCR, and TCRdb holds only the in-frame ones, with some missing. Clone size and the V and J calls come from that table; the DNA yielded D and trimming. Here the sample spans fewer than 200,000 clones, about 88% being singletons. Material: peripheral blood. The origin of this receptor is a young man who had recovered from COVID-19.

CDR3: CASSIMGGEGYEQYF. The CDR3 nucleotides are TGTGCCAGTAGTATTATGGGAGGGGAGGGGTACGAGCAGTACTTC. The chain carries TRBV19 and TRBJ2-7, with 7 positions matching TRBD2. The CDR3 is 15 amino acids. Germline assignment: CDR1 LNHDA and CDR2 SQIVND (reference sequence). With 3 bases clipped from V and 4 bases from J, the junction kept 9 bases outside the gene matches.